The present entry profiles one T cell receptor (beta chain) with its context. This entry belongs to a study of blood T cell repertoires in COVID-19. This CDR3 has 14 residues. In germline, CDR1 is MDHEN, CDR2 SYDVKM. V lost 11 bases and J lost 0; bases outside the gene matches: 10. In the original processing: The assay estimated nucleated cells by amplifying reference gene primers. Assay used: immunoSEQ multiplex PCR; TCRdb lists only in-frame clones, some missing. V, J and clone size derive from that table, while D and trimming were established from the DNA sequence. The data contain 390,000 or so clones, 80% to 90% of them singletons.

The material sequenced was PBMCs or T cells enriched from blood (not recorded which). The sequence was obtained from a man younger than 30 who had recovered from COVID-19. The chain employs TRBV28 and TRBJ2-7; 7 nucleotides line up with TRBD1. CDR3 region: CASWPGQNSYEQYF. The DNA for the CDR3 is TGTGCCTCTTGGCCGGGACAGAACTCCTACGAGCAGTACTTC.